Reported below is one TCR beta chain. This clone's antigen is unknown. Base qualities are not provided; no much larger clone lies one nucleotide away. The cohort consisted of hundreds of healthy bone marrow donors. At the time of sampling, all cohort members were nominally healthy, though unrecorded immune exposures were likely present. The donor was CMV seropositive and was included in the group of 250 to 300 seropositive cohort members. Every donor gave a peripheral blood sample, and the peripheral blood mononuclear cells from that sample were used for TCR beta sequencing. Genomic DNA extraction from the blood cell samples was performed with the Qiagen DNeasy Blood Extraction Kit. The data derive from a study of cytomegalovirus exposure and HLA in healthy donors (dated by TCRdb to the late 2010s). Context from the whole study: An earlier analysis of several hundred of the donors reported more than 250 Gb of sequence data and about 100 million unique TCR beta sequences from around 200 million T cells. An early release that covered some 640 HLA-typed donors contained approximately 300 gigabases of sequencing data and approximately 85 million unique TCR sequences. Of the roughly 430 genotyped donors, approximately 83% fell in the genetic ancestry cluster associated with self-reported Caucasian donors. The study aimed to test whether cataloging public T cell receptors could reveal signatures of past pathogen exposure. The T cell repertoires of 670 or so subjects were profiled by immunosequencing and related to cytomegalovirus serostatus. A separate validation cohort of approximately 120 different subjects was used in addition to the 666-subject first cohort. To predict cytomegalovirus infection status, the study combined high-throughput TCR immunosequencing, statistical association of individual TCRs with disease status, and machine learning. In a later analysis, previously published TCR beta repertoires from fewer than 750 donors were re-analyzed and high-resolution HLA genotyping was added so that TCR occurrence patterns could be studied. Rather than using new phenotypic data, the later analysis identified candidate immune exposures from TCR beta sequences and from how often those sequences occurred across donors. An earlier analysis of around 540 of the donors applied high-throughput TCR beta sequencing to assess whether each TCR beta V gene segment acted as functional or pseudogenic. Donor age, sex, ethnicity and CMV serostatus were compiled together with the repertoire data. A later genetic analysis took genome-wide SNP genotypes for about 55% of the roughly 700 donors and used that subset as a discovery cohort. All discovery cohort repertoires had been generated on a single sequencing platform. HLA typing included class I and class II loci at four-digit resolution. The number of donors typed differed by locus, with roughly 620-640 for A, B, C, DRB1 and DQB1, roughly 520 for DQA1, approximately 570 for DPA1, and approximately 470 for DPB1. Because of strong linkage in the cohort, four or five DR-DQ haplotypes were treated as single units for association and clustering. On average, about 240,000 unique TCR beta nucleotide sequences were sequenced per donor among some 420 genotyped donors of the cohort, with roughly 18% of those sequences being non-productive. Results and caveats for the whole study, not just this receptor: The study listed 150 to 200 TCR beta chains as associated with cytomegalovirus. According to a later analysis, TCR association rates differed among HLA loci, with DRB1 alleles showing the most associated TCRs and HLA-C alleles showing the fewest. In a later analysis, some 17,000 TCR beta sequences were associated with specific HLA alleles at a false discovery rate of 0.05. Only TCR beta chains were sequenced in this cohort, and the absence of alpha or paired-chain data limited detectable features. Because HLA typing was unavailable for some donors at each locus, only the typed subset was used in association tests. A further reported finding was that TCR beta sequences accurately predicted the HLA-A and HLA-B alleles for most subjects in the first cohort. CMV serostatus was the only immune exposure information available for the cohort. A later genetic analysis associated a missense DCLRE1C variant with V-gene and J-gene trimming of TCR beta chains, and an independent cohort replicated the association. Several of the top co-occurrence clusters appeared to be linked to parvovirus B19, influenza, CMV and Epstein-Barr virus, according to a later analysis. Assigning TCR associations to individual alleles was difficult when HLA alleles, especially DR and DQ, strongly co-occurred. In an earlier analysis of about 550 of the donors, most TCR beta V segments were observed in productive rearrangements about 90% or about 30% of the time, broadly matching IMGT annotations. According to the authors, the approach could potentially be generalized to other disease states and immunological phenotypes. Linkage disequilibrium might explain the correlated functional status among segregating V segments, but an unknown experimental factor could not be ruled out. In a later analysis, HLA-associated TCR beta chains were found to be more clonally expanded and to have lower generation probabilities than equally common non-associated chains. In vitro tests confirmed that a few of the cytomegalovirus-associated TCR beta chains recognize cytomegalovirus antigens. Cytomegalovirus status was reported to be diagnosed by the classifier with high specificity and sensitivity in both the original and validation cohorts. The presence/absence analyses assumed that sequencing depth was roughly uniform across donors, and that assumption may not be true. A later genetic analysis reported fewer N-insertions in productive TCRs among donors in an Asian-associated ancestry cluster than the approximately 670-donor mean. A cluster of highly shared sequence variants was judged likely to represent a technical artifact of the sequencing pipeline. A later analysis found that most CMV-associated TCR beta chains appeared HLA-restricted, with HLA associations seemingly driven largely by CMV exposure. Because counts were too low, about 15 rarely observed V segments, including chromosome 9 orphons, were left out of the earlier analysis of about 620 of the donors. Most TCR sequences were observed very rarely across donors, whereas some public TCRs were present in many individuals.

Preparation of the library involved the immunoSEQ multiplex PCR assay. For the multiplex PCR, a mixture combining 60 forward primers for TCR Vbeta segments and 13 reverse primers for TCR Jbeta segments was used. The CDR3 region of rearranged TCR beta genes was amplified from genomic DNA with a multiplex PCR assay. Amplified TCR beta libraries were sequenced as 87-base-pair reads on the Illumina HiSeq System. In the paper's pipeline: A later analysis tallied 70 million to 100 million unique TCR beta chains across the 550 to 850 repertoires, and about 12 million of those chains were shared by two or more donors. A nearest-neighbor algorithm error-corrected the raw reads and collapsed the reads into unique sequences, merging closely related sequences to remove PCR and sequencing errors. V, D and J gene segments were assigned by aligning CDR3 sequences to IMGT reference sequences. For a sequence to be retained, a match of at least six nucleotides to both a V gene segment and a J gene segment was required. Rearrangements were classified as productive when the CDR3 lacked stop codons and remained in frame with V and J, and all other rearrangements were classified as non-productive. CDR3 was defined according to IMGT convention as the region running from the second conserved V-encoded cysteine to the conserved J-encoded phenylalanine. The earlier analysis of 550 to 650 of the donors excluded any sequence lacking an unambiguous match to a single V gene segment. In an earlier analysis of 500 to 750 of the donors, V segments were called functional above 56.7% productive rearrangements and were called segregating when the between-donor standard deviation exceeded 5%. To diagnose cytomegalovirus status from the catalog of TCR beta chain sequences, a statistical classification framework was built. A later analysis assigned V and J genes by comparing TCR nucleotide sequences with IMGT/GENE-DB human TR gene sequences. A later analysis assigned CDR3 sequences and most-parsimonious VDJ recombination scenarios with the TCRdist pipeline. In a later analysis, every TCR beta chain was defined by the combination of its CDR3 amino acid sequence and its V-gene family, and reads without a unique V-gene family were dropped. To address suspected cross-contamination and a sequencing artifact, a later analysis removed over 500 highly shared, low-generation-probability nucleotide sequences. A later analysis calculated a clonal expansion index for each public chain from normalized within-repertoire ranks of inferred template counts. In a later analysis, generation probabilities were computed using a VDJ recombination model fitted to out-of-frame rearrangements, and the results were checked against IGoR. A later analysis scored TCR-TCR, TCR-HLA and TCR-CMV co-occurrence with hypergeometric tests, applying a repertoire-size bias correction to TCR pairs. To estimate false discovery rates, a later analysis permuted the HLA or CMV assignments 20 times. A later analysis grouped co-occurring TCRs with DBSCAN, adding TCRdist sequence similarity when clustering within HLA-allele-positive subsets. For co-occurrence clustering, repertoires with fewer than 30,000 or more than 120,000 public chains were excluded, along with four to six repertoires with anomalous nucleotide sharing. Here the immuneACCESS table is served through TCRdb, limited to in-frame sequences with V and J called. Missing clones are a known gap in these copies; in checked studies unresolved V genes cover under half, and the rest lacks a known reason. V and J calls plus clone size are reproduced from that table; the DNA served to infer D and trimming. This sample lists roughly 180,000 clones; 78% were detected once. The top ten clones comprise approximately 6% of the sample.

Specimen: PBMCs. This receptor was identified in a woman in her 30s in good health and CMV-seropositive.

The DNA sequence follows: TGTGCCAGCAGCCAGGGGGGCGATACGCAGTATTTT. This codes for CASSQGGDTQYF. The sequence joins TRBV11-2 to TRBJ2-3; perhaps TRBD1 is the D gene, with 7 bases matching. The CDR3 runs 12 residues from the cysteine to the phenylalanine. The entry retains the CDR3 DNA only, 36 bases that are in frame from base 1. The germline V gene specifies SGHAT as CDR1 and FQNNGV as CDR2. At the junction V is shortened by 5 bases and J by 6 bases, with 9 bases in between. The full variable domain, completed from the reference TRBV11-2 and TRBJ2-3 proteins outside the CDR3, reads EAGVAQSPRYKIIEKRQSVAFWCNPISGHATLYWYQQILGQGPKLLIQFQNNGVVDDSQLPKDRFSAERLKGVDSTLKIQPAKLEDSAVYLCASSQGGDTQYFGPGTRLTVL.